The 30 T cell receptor beta chains listed next were all sequenced from one sample in a study of shared clonotypes between healthy human individuals. Profiling relied on immunoSEQ multiplex PCR, and the TCRdb table lists in-frame clones only, not all of them. Here the sample spans some 980,000 clones, 70% to 85% being singletons. The sample was memory CD4+ T cells sorted from blood. The sample's subset: CD45RA-negative fraction. These receptors came from a man aged 18 to 30 in good health.

V and J are TRBV5-1 and TRBJ2-3, with 7 nucleotides matching TRBD2. The CDR3 length is 15 residues. CDR1 is SGHRS, CDR2 YFSETQ, per germline. V gave up 5 bases and J gave up 5 bases; unmatched junction bases: 11. The CDR3 nucleotides read TGCGCCAGCAGTCTGGGAGCAGCGGGACGAGATACGCAGTATTTT. Protein: CASSLGAAGRDTQYF.

The gene calls are TRBV11-2 and TRBJ2-7, with a possible D match to TRBD2 (5 bases). The CDR3 covers 13 residues. Germline lookup yields CDR1 SGHAT and CDR2 FQNNGV. Between the trimmed V and J ends, which lost 4 bases and 4 bases, there was a span of 11 bases. The CDR3 loop is CASSSPPGYEQYF. The DNA of the CDR3 is TGTGCCAGCAGCTCACCTCCGGGGTACGAGCAGTACTTC.

This clone was recorded a few times. This chain connects TRBV11-2 to TRBJ2-3, with D tentatively TRBD2 (5 bases). V was trimmed by 6 bases and J by 7 bases, leaving 8 bases between them. Germline CDR1 reads SGHAT; CDR2 reads FQNNGV. The CDR3 length is 11 residues. CDR3 residues: CASSSSYTQYF. CDR3 coding DNA: TGTGCCAGCAGTTCTAGCTATACGCAGTATTTT.

The genes are TRBV6-1 and TRBJ1-5; D gene uncertain. The CDR3 totals 13 residues. Trimming took 4 bases from V and 4 from J, leaving 8 bases between them. CDR1 is MNHNS, CDR2 SASEGT, per germline. The CDR3 DNA reads as TGTGCCAGCAGTGTTGGGCTGAATCAGCCCCAGCATTTT. Its protein product is CASSVGLNQPQHF.

V is TRBV2 and J is TRBJ2-7, with D perhaps matching TRBD1 (6 bases). V lost 1 base and J lost 6, with 13 bases in between. This CDR3 is 14 amino acids long. Germline CDR1 reads SNHLY; CDR2 reads FYNNEI. The CDR3 sequence: CASSEERQASEQYF. The CDR3 region has the DNA TGTGCCAGCAGTGAAGAAAGACAGGCTAGCGAGCAGTACTTC.

The chain is built from TRBV4-1 and TRBJ2-7; TRBD2 matches 15 bases. Germline V gene data show CDR1 as MGHRA and CDR2 as YSYEKL. The CDR3 is 19 residues long. V was pared by 1 base and J by 2 bases, with 9 bases of the junction left unmatched. CDR3 in amino acids: CASSQVRTSGRETTYEQYF. The CDR3 DNA follows: TGCGCCAGCAGCCAAGTAAGGACTAGCGGGAGGGAGACTACCTACGAGCAGTACTTC.

The chain combines TRBV6-5 with TRBJ1-1; no clear D gene. CDR1 and CDR2 (germline): MNHEY, SVGAGI. V lost 0 bases and J lost 8, with 13 bases in between. The CDR3 spans 14 residues. The CDR3 DNA reads as TGTGCCAGCAGTTACTCGGACGGGTTTAGGGAAGCTTTCTTT. The encoded protein is CASSYSDGFREAFF.

This clone was picked up one time. The chain employs TRBV15 and TRBJ2-7; TRBD1 matches 12 bases. CDR3 size: 17 residues. Germline-derived CDR1 and CDR2 are LNHNV and YYDKDF (reference sequence). V lost 2 bases and J lost 4; bases outside the gene matches: 9. The CDR3 DNA is TGTGCCACCAGCAGACTCTTGGGGGACAGGGGGCAGTACGAGCAGTACTTC. Translating it yields CATSRLLGDRGQYEQYF.

To note about this clone: Other DNA sequences of this sample code for an identical CDR3. The V and J genes are TRBV9 and TRBJ2-5, with D possibly matching TRBD2 (6 bases). V was clipped by 2 bases and J by 2 bases, with 10 bases between them. Looked up from germline, CDR1 is SGDLS and CDR2 is YYNGEE. The CDR3 is made up of 14 amino acids. The CDR3 nucleotides read TGTGCCAGCAGCGTCGGGAGTTTACAAGAGACCCAGTACTTC. Translated, it gives CASSVGSLQETQYF.

The rearrangement links TRBV19 to TRBJ2-2, with 9 positions matching TRBD1. The CDR3 spans 15 residues. The germline gives CDR1 LNHDA, CDR2 SQIVND (reference sequence). Trimming at V came to 6 bases and at J to 9 bases, leaving 11 bases not matched to a gene. The CDR3 nucleotides are TGTGCCAGTAGCCGGGGACAGGGATGGAACTGGGAGCTGTTTTTT. It yields the protein CASSRGQGWNWELFF.

The rearrangement joins TRBV19 to TRBJ2-4; no reliable D call. Trimming took 8 bases from V and 0 from J, leaving 8 bases between them. The CDR3 runs 13 residues. Germline CDR1 reads LNHDA; CDR2 reads SQIVND (reference sequence). The CDR3 DNA follows: TGTGCCAGTGGGGAACTAGCCAAAAACATTCAGTACTTC. This translates into CASGELAKNIQYF.

A few counts support this clone. The genes are TRBV11-3 and TRBJ2-1; TRBD2 aligns across 10 bases. V was pared by 1 base and J by 8 bases, with 8 bases of the junction left unmatched. CDR1 SGHNT and CDR2 YENEEA come from the germline V gene. This CDR3 contains 16 residues. CDR3: CASSLASGLAVDEQFF. The DNA for the CDR3 is TGTGCCAGCAGCTTAGCCTCCGGACTAGCGGTAGATGAGCAGTTCTTC.

V is TRBV20-1 and J is TRBJ1-2; D is unresolved. Trimming took 3 bases from V and 8 from J, leaving 10 bases between them. CDR1 DFQATT and CDR2 SNEGSKA come from the germline V gene (reference sequence). The CDR3 length is 11 residues. Written as DNA, the CDR3 is TGCAGTGCTAGTCCGCCGCTCGGCTACACCTTC. The encoded protein is CSASPPLGYTF.

About this clone itself: The germline gene is not matched at one end of the junction; a read error may be the cause. The chain links TRBV30 to TRBJ2-1; 7 positions agree with TRBD1. The CDR3 is 14 amino acids. The germline CDR1 and CDR2 sequences are GTSNPN and SVGIG (reference sequence). CDR3 in DNA: TGTGTCTGGAGTACTAAGGGGGCGACGGGTGAGCAGTTCTTC. It yields the protein CVWSTKGATGEQFF.

The chain employs TRBV11-2 and TRBJ2-5; a weak D match, TRBD1 (5 bases). V lost 11 bases and J lost 2, with 24 bases in between. The CDR3 runs to 16 residues. Germline CDR1 and CDR2: SGHAT and FQNNGV. The CDR3 DNA follows: TGTGCCCTACTGGCAGGGCCCGATAGGCCACAAGAGACCCAGTACTTC. Translation: CALLAGPDRPQETQYF.

The CDR3 DNA reads TGTGCCAGCAGTTCCAACTGGGACAGGGGGTTTTTCAATTCACCCCTCCACTTT. As protein: CASSSNWDRGFFNSPLHF. The J gene is TRBJ1-6, the V gene TRBV27; 11 bases align to TRBD1. The length of the CDR3 is 18 residues. Trimming cost V 4 bases and J 7 bases; bases outside gene matches: 12. CDR1 and CDR2 (germline): MNHEY, SMNVEV (reference sequence).

J is TRBJ2-7 and V is TRBV18; no firm D call. The CDR3 consists of 13 residues. V was pared by 6 bases and J by 3 bases, with 12 bases between. Germline V gene sequence: CDR1 KGHSH, CDR2 LQKENI. The CDR3 reads CASSHDSDYEQYF. As DNA, the CDR3 is TGTGCCAGCTCGCACGACTCCGACTACGAGCAGTACTTC.

This rearrangement joins TRBV5-4 to TRBJ1-6, with 10 bases lining up with TRBD1. Per germline, CDR1 SGHNT and CDR2 YYREEE (reference sequence). The CDR3 consists of 16 residues. V shed 4 bases, J shed 10 bases, and the junction held 11 bases outside the gene matches. CDR3 in amino acids: CASSGKTGGAGSPLHF. The CDR3 DNA is TGTGCCAGCAGCGGAAAGACAGGGGGCGCAGGATCACCCCTCCACTTT.

The chain employs TRBV5-1 and TRBJ2-3, with 9 positions matching TRBD1. V shed 3 bases, J shed 4 bases, and the junction held 3 bases outside the gene matches. The germline V gene encodes CDR1 SGHRS and CDR2 YFSETQ. CDR3 length: 14 amino acids. The CDR3 reads CASSSTGGADTQYF. Written as DNA, the CDR3 is TGCGCCAGCAGCTCCACAGGGGGCGCAGATACGCAGTATTTT.

Concerning this clone: This sample includes further DNA sequences coding for the same CDR3. This rearrangement joins TRBV7-3 to TRBJ1-1; tentative D call: TRBD1 (5 bases). V gave up 6 bases and J gave up 0 bases, with 8 bases separating them. The length of the CDR3 is 13 residues. From germline, CDR1 is SGHTA and CDR2 FQGTGA. The CDR3 reads CASSQGVNTEAFF. The CDR3 bases are TGTGCCAGCAGTCAGGGTGTGAACACTGAAGCTTTCTTT.

This clone was picked up one time. This rearrangement joins TRBV6-1 to TRBJ1-5; TRBD1 matches at 7 bases. CDR1 and CDR2 (germline): MNHNS, SASEGT. J was trimmed by 0 bases and V by 6 bases; bases with no gene match: 5. This CDR3 is 15 amino acids long. The CDR3 nucleotides read TGTGCCAGCAGCACAGGGGTGGATAGCAATCAGCCCCAGCATTTT. The encoded protein is CASSTGVDSNQPQHF.

The J gene is TRBJ2-7, the V gene TRBV20-1; D possibly corresponds to TRBD1 (6 bases). Trimming pared 6 bases from V and 3 bases from J, leaving 9 bases between. Germline V lookup: CDR1 DFQATT, CDR2 SNEGSKA (reference sequence). CDR3 length: 11 amino acids. The CDR3 DNA reads TGCAGTGCGCCAGGGGACTACGAGCAGTACTTC. Amino acid sequence: CSAPGDYEQYF.

This clone was observed a few times. The chain employs TRBV9 and TRBJ1-6; 8 positions agree with TRBD1. V was clipped by 4 bases and J by 10 bases; unmatched bases: 10. Germline CDR1 and CDR2: SGDLS and YYNGEE. CDR3 length: 15 residues. CDR3 sequence: CASSPYRQGNSPLHF. In nucleotides, the CDR3 is TGTGCCAGCAGCCCTTACCGACAGGGGAACTCACCCCTCCACTTT.

The rearrangement links TRBV6-1 to TRBJ1-6; a possible D gene is TRBD1 (5 bases). The CDR3 length is 12 residues. Germline-derived CDR1 and CDR2 are MNHNS and SASEGT. V was pared by 11 bases and J by 9 bases, with 14 bases between. The DNA for the CDR3 is TGTGCCGCCCAAGGGGTAGGTTCACCCCTCCACTTT. It encodes CAAQGVGSPLHF.

This sequence joins TRBV30 and TRBJ2-1, with a possible D match to TRBD2 (6 bases). The CDR3 has 15 amino acids. V was clipped by 3 bases and J by 9 bases, with 21 bases between them. Germline values: CDR1 GTSNPN, CDR2 SVGIG (reference sequence). CDR3 region: CAWSYAGAGSFEQFF. CDR3 nucleotide sequence: TGTGCCTGGAGCTACGCCGGTGCGGGATCTTTTGAGCAGTTCTTC.

V and J are TRBV11-2 and TRBJ2-3; D perhaps matches TRBD2 (7 bases). This CDR3 is 16 amino acids long. Trimming pared 4 bases from V and 1 base from J, leaving 15 bases between. The germline CDR1 and CDR2 sequences are SGHAT and FQNNGV. CDR3 amino acids: CASSSGGPGGTDTQYF. DNA for the CDR3: TGTGCCAGCAGCTCCGGGGGGCCCGGGGGCACAGATACGCAGTATTTT.

In regard to this clone: Mismatch with germline at one junction end may stem from a read error. The rearrangement joins TRBV7-7 to TRBJ2-5; no clear D gene. The CDR3 is 14 residues long. Germline CDR1 and CDR2: SSHAT and FNYEAQ (reference sequence). Here the CDR3 reads CASSSGRAQETQYF. CDR3 sequence (DNA): TGTGCTAGCAGCTCCGGACGCGCCCAAGAGACCCAGTACTTC.

This chain links TRBV5-1 with TRBJ2-3; 8 bases map to TRBD1. This CDR3 region has 15 residues. Germline loops: CDR1 SGHRS, CDR2 YFSETQ. V dropped 4 bases and J dropped 5; count of bases not matched to a gene: 9. The CDR3 DNA reads as TGCGCCAGCAGCCCCTCCCAGGGGGCGGGAGATACGCAGTATTTT. This sequence encodes CASSPSQGAGDTQYF.

This chain connects TRBV7-8 to TRBJ2-2, with 7 bases identical to TRBD1. Germline CDR1 is SGHVS and CDR2 is FQNEAQ. After removal of 5 bases from V and 1 base from J, the junction contained 4 bases not matched to a gene. CDR3 length: 15 amino acids. CDR3 in amino acids: CASSRDSLNTGELFF. CDR3 coding DNA: TGTGCCAGCAGCCGGGACAGCCTGAACACCGGGGAGCTGTTTTTT. Full variable domain (rest looked up from reference TRBV7-8 and TRBJ2-2): GAGVSQSPRYKVAKRGQDVALRCDPISGHVSLFWYQQALGQGPEFLTYFQNEAQLDKSGLPSDRFFAERPEGSVSTLKIQRTQQEDSAVYLCASSRDSLNTGELFFGEGSRLTVL.

The chain links TRBV11-2 to TRBJ1-5; a possible D gene is TRBD1 (5 bases). CDR1 and CDR2 (germline): SGHAT, FQNNGV. The length of the CDR3 is 15 residues. Trimming shortened V by 5 bases and J by 3 bases, and 14 bases separated the two germline ends. CDR3 in amino acids: CASSQSGGTNQPQHF. The CDR3 nucleotides read TGTGCCAGCAGCCAATCGGGGGGTACCAATCAGCCCCAGCATTTT.